What follows is one T cell receptor beta chain and its context. Its antigen is not known. Time point of the sample: persistent/refractory GD, antithyroid drugs over 5 years with positive TRAb. From RNA extracted from PBMCs, the TCR library was made. The TCR beta library used iRepertoire HTBI primers with Arm-PCR amplification of CDR3. A single record per CDR3 protein comes from TCRdb applying MiXCR to the multiplex PCR reads. This table has roughly 450,000 distinct CDR3 sequences, 23% appearing once. The data derive from a study of regulatory T cells in long-lasting Graves disease. The study, taken as a whole, reports: Not thyroid tissue but only peripheral blood was studied. Persistent Graves' patients showed less TCR diversity than newly diagnosed ones.

CDR3 size: 18 residues. CDR1 and CDR2 from the germline V gene are SEHNR and FQNEAQ (reference sequence). V lost 10 bases, J lost 0 bases, and 8 bases stayed unmatched. Sequenced here: peripheral blood mononuclear cells (PBMCs), sampled when the disease was refractory, from a patient treated with antithyroid drugs. The chain joins TRBV7-9 to TRBJ2-6; 14 bases are a match to TRBD2. The sequence derives from a female donor with Graves disease. Here the CDR3 reads CATRGLAGGPSGANVLTF. CDR3 in DNA: TGTGCCACCCGAGGACTAGCGGGGGGTCCCTCTGGGGCCAACGTCCTGACTTTC.